The T cell receptor beta chain under discussion was sequenced for a study of blood T cell repertoires in COVID-19. The overall study: PBMCs, B-cell-depleted T cells, or T cells were the source of the cDNA or gDNA that made up the material.

In the original analysis: The authors estimated nucleated cell counts from reference gene primer amplification. TCRdb keeps only in-frame clones here, not all; method: immunoSEQ multiplex PCR. D and trimming come from the DNA, and the V and J calls and clone size come from that table. The table lists hundreds of thousands of clones, approximately 83% of them singletons, with 2% to 2.5% in the top ten. The CDR3 has 15 residues. From germline, CDR1 is MRHNA and CDR2 SNTAGT. V was clipped by 0 bases and J by 4 bases; unmatched bases: 3. There are a few counts of this clone. This receptor was obtained from a woman between 25 and 40 years old who had recovered from COVID-19. This sequence joins TRBV6-4 and TRBJ2-3, with 8 bases matching TRBD1. The sample consisted of peripheral blood. The CDR3 region is CASSDSPGGADTQYF. CDR3 nucleotide sequence: TGTGCCAGCAGTGACTCTCCAGGGGGCGCAGATACGCAGTATTTT.